This entry lists 31 T cell receptor beta chains sequenced from one sample in a study of OX40 agonist ivuxolimab in advanced cancers. Sequencing used immunoSEQ multiplex PCR; TCRdb keeps in-frame clones, though not all of them. The sample lists roughly 86,000 clones; approximately 90% were seen once. This material consisted of CD4+ or CD8+ T cells sorted from blood, taken in a trial of the OX40 agonist ivuxolimab. Receptor source: an adult with an advanced solid tumor such as melanoma, head and neck, liver or kidney cancer.

A word on this clone: This sample includes further DNA sequences coding for the same CDR3. CDR3 region: CASSWTGTSGTRARELFF. CDR3 DNA: TGTGCCAGCAGTTGGACCGGGACTAGTGGGACCCGGGCCCGGGAGCTGTTTTTT. The chain employs TRBV13 and TRBJ2-2, with 8 bases identical to TRBD2. This CDR3 spans 18 amino acids. Losses at the gene ends were 6 bases for V and 9 bases for J; bases not matched to a gene: 21. Germline lookup yields CDR1 PRHDT and CDR2 FYEKMQ (reference sequence). The whole variable domain, filled in from reference TRBV13 and TRBJ2-2, reads AAGVIQSPRHLIKEKRETATLKCYPIPRHDTVYWYQQGPGQDPQFLISFYEKMQSDKGSIPDRFSAQQFSDYHSELNMSSLELGDSALYFCASSWTGTSGTRARELFFGEGSRLTVL.

The chain employs TRBV19 and TRBJ2-1, with TRBD2 as a possible D gene (5 bases). The V and J ends lost 5 bases and 3 bases respectively, with 11 bases between them. Germline V CDR1 and CDR2: LNHDA, SQIVND (reference sequence). CDR3 length: 14 amino acids. CDR3 protein: CASSRGILYNEQFF. The CDR3 DNA sequence: TGTGCCAGTAGTCGGGGTATACTCTACAATGAGCAGTTCTTC. Looking up the rest from reference TRBV19 and TRBJ2-1 gives the full variable domain: DGGITQSPKYLFRKEGQNVTLSCEQNLNHDAMYWYRQDPGQGLRLIYYSQIVNDFQKGDIAEGYSVSREKKESFPLTVTSAQKNPTAFYLCASSRGILYNEQFFGPGTRLTVL.

This clone is a singleton in its sample. The V and J genes are TRBV11-3 and TRBJ2-3; TRBD1 might be the D (5 bases). CDR1 SGHNT and CDR2 YENEEA come from the germline V gene. The CDR3 runs to 13 residues. The V end lost 1 base, the J end lost 4 bases, and 6 bases lay between the germline ends. The CDR3 sequence: CASSLGGPDTQYF. The CDR3 region has the DNA TGTGCCAGCAGCTTAGGGGGCCCAGATACGCAGTATTTT.

J is TRBJ2-5 and V is TRBV28, with TRBD2 matching 14 bases. The germline V gene encodes CDR1 MDHEN and CDR2 SYDVKM. This CDR3 is 15 amino acids long. The J segment lost 4 bases and the V segment lost 7 bases, leaving 5 bases of the junction unmatched. CDR3 coding DNA: TGTGCCAGCAAAGGGGGACTAGCGGGGGTAGAGACCCAGTACTTC. It translates to CASKGGLAGVETQYF.

V and J are TRBV4-3 and TRBJ1-5; 7 positions match TRBD1. V shed 3 bases and J 3 bases; nucleotides not matched to a gene: 5. The germline gives CDR1 LGHNA, CDR2 YSLEER. CDR3 size: 15 residues. The CDR3 DNA reads TGCGCCAGCAGCCAGACAGGGCTTAACAATCAGCCCCAGCATTTT. Amino acid sequence: CASSQTGLNNQPQHF.

The V and J genes are TRBV6-6 and TRBJ1-2; TRBD1 matches at 8 bases. In germline, CDR1 is MNHNY, CDR2 SVGAGI (reference sequence). J lost 2 bases, V lost 5 bases, and 7 bases had no gene match. The CDR3 sequence is 15 residues long. CDR3 sequence: CASSQDREANYGYTF. The CDR3 nucleotides read TGTGCCAGCAGTCAGGACAGGGAGGCAAACTATGGCTACACCTTC.

The genes are TRBV7-2 and TRBJ1-1; D not certain. Germline CDR1 is SGHTA and CDR2 is FQGNSA. Trimming shortened V by 1 base and J by 0 bases, and 9 bases separated the two germline ends. CDR3 length: 15 residues. CDR3 DNA: TGTGCCAGCAGCTTAGGTGGCAAATTGAACACTGAAGCTTTCTTT. Its protein product is CASSLGGKLNTEAFF.

This chain joins TRBV11-2 and TRBJ2-3; 11 bases align to TRBD2. CDR1 and CDR2 from the germline V gene are SGHAT and FQNNGV. V lost 5 bases and J lost 9; bases outside the gene matches: 10. This CDR3 contains 15 residues. The CDR3: CASSPGLAAYNTQYF. CDR3 coding DNA: TGTGCCAGCAGCCCGGGACTAGCGGCTTACAACACGCAGTATTTT.

This chain uses TRBV6-6 with TRBJ1-5; 8 nucleotides match TRBD1. Germline loops: CDR1 MNHNY, CDR2 SVGAGI (reference sequence). After removal of 0 bases from V and 2 bases from J, the junction contained 0 bases not matched to a gene. The CDR3 is made up of 15 amino acids. CDR3 sequence reads: CASSYSTGGNQPQHF. The CDR3 coding sequence is TGTGCCAGCAGTTACTCGACAGGGGGCAATCAGCCCCAGCATTTT.

This clone appeared once. The CDR3 sequence: CASSWDRDTEAFF. CDR3 DNA sequence: TGCGCCAGCAGCTGGGACAGGGACACTGAAGCTTTCTTT. This chain connects TRBV5-1 to TRBJ1-1; 9 nucleotides align to TRBD1. Looked up from germline, CDR1 is SGHRS and CDR2 is YFSETQ. V shed 3 bases and J 3 bases; nucleotides not matched to a gene: 0. CDR3 size: 13 residues.

This clone was counted once. This sequence joins TRBV19 and TRBJ2-2; 8 nucleotides align to TRBD1. This CDR3 has 14 residues. Germline assignment: CDR1 LNHDA and CDR2 SQIVND (reference sequence). Unmatched junction bases numbered 4, after V lost 3 bases and J lost 7 bases. The CDR3, as DNA: TGTGCCAGTAGTATCCAGGGGGCAGACGGGGAGCTGTTTTTT. Translation gives CASSIQGADGELFF.

The chain links TRBV2 to TRBJ1-3; no definite D call. Germline V gives CDR1 SNHLY, CDR2 FYNNEI. The V end was cut by 9 bases, the J end by 0 bases, with 12 bases between. The CDR3 covers 14 residues. CDR3 residues: CASARPNSGNTIYF. The DNA of the CDR3 is TGTGCCAGTGCCCGGCCTAACTCTGGAAACACCATATATTTT.

This clone was detected a few times. V is TRBV18 and J is TRBJ1-5, with unresolved D. The CDR3 sequence is 13 residues long. V was trimmed by 1 base and J by 5 bases, leaving 6 bases between them. CDR1 is KGHSH and CDR2 is LQKENI in the germline V gene. The CDR3 DNA is TGTGCCAGCTCACCACTCCGGTATCAGCCCCAGCATTTT. Encoded protein: CASSPLRYQPQHF.

The chain joins TRBV19 to TRBJ1-2, with D possibly being TRBD1 (6 bases). The V gene's germline CDR1 is LNHDA and CDR2 SQIVND (reference sequence). The CDR3 is 15 residues long. Trimming shortened V by 4 bases and J by 5 bases, and 17 bases separated the two germline ends. DNA of the CDR3: TGTGCCAGTAGTAGTCAGGGGCGTGATGCGTATGGCTACACCTTC. It codes for CASSSQGRDAYGYTF.

This rearrangement joins TRBV5-1 to TRBJ1-1; 7 nucleotides align to TRBD1. The CDR3 consists of 15 residues. Germline CDR1 and CDR2: SGHRS and YFSETQ. Trimming took 4 bases from V and 0 from J; bases not matched to a gene: 6. This CDR3 reads CASSATGMMNTEAFF. In nucleotides, the CDR3 is TGCGCCAGCAGCGCGACAGGGATGATGAACACTGAAGCTTTCTTT.

The chain is built from TRBV5-4 and TRBJ2-3, with 7 bases that match TRBD1. Germline V CDR1 and CDR2: SGHNT, YYREEE (reference sequence). This CDR3 has 16 residues. Losses at the gene ends were 0 bases for V and 0 bases for J; bases not matched to a gene: 4. The chain's CDR3 is CASSLEQGLSTDTQYF. CDR3 DNA sequence: TGTGCCAGCAGCTTGGAACAGGGGCTTAGCACAGATACGCAGTATTTT.

V and J are TRBV28 and TRBJ2-7; 9 bases line up with TRBD2. Trimming cost V 3 bases and J 0 bases; bases outside gene matches: 6. Germline CDR1 is MDHEN and CDR2 is SYDVKM. This CDR3 has 16 residues. The CDR3 region has the DNA TGTGCCAGCAGTTTCTCACTAGCGGGCCTCTCCTACGAGCAGTACTTC. Translated, it gives CASSFSLAGLSYEQYF. Full variable domain (outside the CDR3, taken from reference TRBV28 and TRBJ2-7): DVKVTQSSRYLVKRTGEKVFLECVQDMDHENMFWYRQDPGLGLRLIYFSYDVKMKEKGDIPEGYSVSREKKERFSLILESASTNQTSMYLCASSFSLAGLSYEQYFGPGTRLTVT.

This rearrangement joins TRBV2 to TRBJ2-6; D gene uncertain. The CDR3 runs 15 residues. The V and J ends lost 3 bases and 0 bases respectively, with 6 bases between them. From germline, CDR1 is SNHLY and CDR2 FYNNEI. CDR3 sequence reads: CASSEGSSGANVLTF. CDR3 sequence (DNA): TGTGCCAGCAGTGAGGGCAGCTCTGGGGCCAACGTCCTGACTTTC.

This rearrangement joins TRBV27 to TRBJ1-1; D gene ambiguous. V dropped 2 bases and J dropped 1 base, with 11 bases sitting between them. The germline V gene encodes CDR1 MNHEY and CDR2 SMNVEV (reference sequence). This CDR3 is built from 15 residues. Here the CDR3 reads CASSLASATNTEAFF. DNA for the CDR3: TGTGCCAGCAGTTTAGCATCCGCTACGAACACTGAAGCTTTCTTT.

This clone was detected a few times. The genes are TRBV6-1 and TRBJ2-5; possibly TRBD1 for D (6 bases). The V end was cut by 5 bases, the J end by 5 bases, with 15 bases between. There are 14 residues in the CDR3. From germline, CDR1 is MNHNS and CDR2 SASEGT. The CDR3 bases are TGTGCCAGCAGTCCGGGACACCATAAGGAGACCCAGTACTTC. It specifies CASSPGHHKETQYF.

The chain carries TRBV19 and TRBJ2-2, with D maybe TRBD1 (6 bases). The germline CDR1 and CDR2 sequences are LNHDA and SQIVND (reference sequence). Trimming took 4 bases from V and 4 from J, leaving 10 bases between them. The CDR3 has 14 amino acids. The CDR3 sequence: CASSTVGGTGELFF. CDR3 nucleotide sequence: TGTGCCAGTAGTACCGTAGGGGGCACCGGGGAGCTGTTTTTT.

The rearrangement uses TRBV19 and TRBJ1-4, with D hard to call. The CDR3 is 11 residues long. Trimming took 6 bases from V and 7 from J, leaving 6 bases between them. Germline CDR1 LNHDA, CDR2 SQIVND (reference sequence). CDR3 sequence reads: CASRSSEKLFF. The CDR3 region has the DNA TGTGCCAGTAGGAGCAGTGAAAAACTGTTTTTT.

This sequence joins TRBV25-1 and TRBJ2-3; D possibly corresponds to TRBD2 (7 bases). V shed 3 bases and J shed 3 bases, with 13 bases lying between them. The CDR3 runs 15 residues. Germline loops: CDR1 MGHDK, CDR2 SYGVNS. CDR3 loop: CASSDRGAGTDTQYF. CDR3 nucleotide sequence: TGTGCCAGCAGTGATCGGGGGGCGGGTACAGATACGCAGTATTTT. The whole variable domain, filled in from reference TRBV25-1 and TRBJ2-3, reads EADIYQTPRYLVIGTGKKITLECSQTMGHDKMYWYQQDPGMELHLIHYSYGVNSTEKGDLSSESTVSRIRTEHFPLTLESARPSHTSQYLCASSDRGAGTDTQYFGPGTRLTVL.

This sequence joins TRBV4-2 and TRBJ2-2; 9 bases agree with TRBD2. The CDR3 extends over 17 amino acids. V was pared by 0 bases and J by 4 bases, with 6 bases of the junction left unmatched. CDR1 is LGHNA and CDR2 is YNFKEQ in the germline V gene. CDR3 in amino acids: CASSQDLVAGVTGELFF. The DNA of the CDR3 is TGTGCCAGCAGCCAAGATCTTGTAGCGGGAGTCACCGGGGAGCTGTTTTTT.

Written as DNA, the CDR3 is TGTGCCAGCAGGTCGGGAACTAACACCGGGGAGCTGTTTTTT. Its translation is CASRSGTNTGELFF. The chain links TRBV28 to TRBJ2-2, with a possible D match to TRBD2 (5 bases). The V end lost 6 bases, the J end lost 2 bases, and 10 bases lay between the germline ends. Germline CDR1 reads MDHEN; CDR2 reads SYDVKM. This CDR3 comprises 14 residues.

V usage is TRBV7-2 and J usage is TRBJ1-1; D may be TRBD1 (6 bases). The ends were cut back, 5 bases at V and 4 bases at J, with 14 bases in the middle. The germline V gene has CDR1 SGHTA and CDR2 FQGNSA. The CDR3 covers 14 residues. Here the CDR3 reads CASSPLGGGTEAFF. Here the CDR3 DNA reads TGTGCCAGCAGCCCTCTAGGGGGGGGCACTGAAGCTTTCTTT.

The sample holds one count of this clone. V gene TRBV11-2 combines with J gene TRBJ2-7, with a tentative D call TRBD2 (5 bases). Trimming stripped 1 base from V and 7 bases from J, with 20 bases between. The germline CDR1 and CDR2 sequences are SGHAT and FQNNGV. This CDR3 is built from 16 residues. CDR3 amino acids: CASSLGRSGTKREQYF. As DNA, the CDR3 is TGTGCCAGCAGCTTAGGGCGGAGCGGAACCAAAAGGGAGCAGTACTTC.

The chain recombines TRBV5-1 with TRBJ2-7; 7 bases fit TRBD1. This CDR3 comprises 16 residues. V shed 0 bases, J shed 2 bases, and the junction held 8 bases outside the gene matches. Germline values: CDR1 SGHRS, CDR2 YFSETQ. The CDR3: CASSLALPGQTYEQYF. CDR3 coding DNA: TGCGCCAGCAGCTTGGCTCTCCCGGGACAGACCTACGAGCAGTACTTC.

The rearrangement uses TRBV7-9 and TRBJ1-1; D uncertain. Trimming pared 1 base from V and 5 bases from J, leaving 8 bases between. Germline CDR1 reads SEHNR; CDR2 reads FQNEAQ (reference sequence). This CDR3 comprises 13 residues. CDR3 DNA sequence: TGTGCCAGCAGCTTAGAGTCGATGACTGAAGCTTTCTTT. Encoded protein: CASSLESMTEAFF. The full variable domain, rest sourced from reference TRBV7-9 and TRBJ1-1, is DTGVSQNPRHKITKRGQNVTFRCDPISEHNRLYWYRQTLGQGPEFLTYFQNEAQLEKSRLLSDRFSAERPKGSFSTLEIQRTEQGDSAMYLCASSLESMTEAFFGQGTRLTVV.

The chain combines TRBV6-8 with TRBJ1-2; 7 nucleotides agree with TRBD1. After removal of 6 bases from V and 8 bases from J, the junction contained 15 bases not matched to a gene. The CDR3 spans 15 residues. Germline V CDR1 and CDR2: MNHGY, SAAAGT. CDR3 region: CASRKPGQLPWGYTF. The CDR3 DNA is TGTGCCAGCAGGAAACCGGGACAGCTTCCTTGGGGCTACACCTTC.

The chain has TRBV30 and TRBJ2-7; D gene uncertain. V was shortened by 0 bases and J by 6 bases, with 12 bases between the two germline ends. The CDR3 contains 13 residues. CDR1 is GTSNPN, CDR2 SVGIG, per germline (reference sequence). Here the CDR3 reads CAWSVLTPGEQYF. CDR3 coding DNA: TGTGCCTGGAGTGTACTTACACCTGGCGAGCAGTACTTC.